These 5 T cell receptor beta chains were sequenced from one sample in a study of PD-L1 blockade in urothelial cancer. Here immunoSEQ multiplex PCR was the method, and the copy in TCRdb shows in-frame clones only, minus some. The sample contains about 90,000 clones, 85% to 95% of which appear only once. The sample was PBMCs, taken around atezolizumab (anti-PD-L1) treatment. The receptors originated from a man in his 60s with urothelial cancer.

This rearrangement joins TRBV7-2 to TRBJ1-2; D is perhaps TRBD1 (5 bases). The CDR3 length is 13 residues. CDR1 and CDR2 from the germline V gene are SGHTA and FQGNSA. V shed 5 bases and J shed 6 bases, with 13 bases lying between them. In DNA, the CDR3 is TGTGCCAGCAGCCCTTATGGAGGGGATGGCTACACCTTC. Its translation is CASSPYGGDGYTF.

The rearrangement joins TRBV30 to TRBJ2-3; 7 bases are shared with TRBD1. Germline CDR1 GTSNPN, CDR2 SVGIG (reference sequence). The V segment lost 2 bases and the J segment 0 bases; nucleotides outside the gene matches: 14. This CDR3 contains 18 residues. For the CDR3, the DNA is TGTGCCTGGAGTACCCCTTCTGAGGGGGCTGCTAGCACAGATACGCAGTATTTT. It is translated as CAWSTPSEGAASTDTQYF. Variable domain in full (rest from reference TRBV30 and TRBJ2-3): SQTIHQWPATLVQPVGSPLSLECTVEGTSNPNLYWYRQAAGRGLQLLFYSVGIGQISSEVPQNLSASRPQDRQFILSSKKLLLSDSGFYLCAWSTPSEGAASTDTQYFGPGTRLTVL.

This clone was seen once. J is TRBJ2-1 and V is TRBV7-2; D remains ambiguous. Trimming stripped 4 bases from V and 9 bases from J, with 7 bases between. CDR3 length equals 11 residues. Germline V gene data show CDR1 as SGHTA and CDR2 as FQGNSA. Here the CDR3 DNA reads TGTGCCAGCAGCTCCTATTCTGAGCAGTTCTTC. Its translation: CASSSYSEQFF.

V usage is TRBV19 and J usage is TRBJ1-5, with a tentative D call TRBD1 (6 bases). The germline gives CDR1 LNHDA, CDR2 SQIVND (reference sequence). Trimming took off 5 bases at V and 7 bases at J, with 6 bases between the two ends. This CDR3 comprises 11 residues. CDR3 sequence (DNA): TGTGCCAGTAGTGGGGGCCAGCCCCAGCATTTT. Translating it yields CASSGGQPQHF.

CDR3 protein: CASSGKGETRVGAKNIQYF. The CDR3 DNA reads TGCGCCAGCAGCGGGAAAGGCGAAACTAGAGTGGGCGCCAAAAACATTCAGTACTTC. The chain joins TRBV23-1 to TRBJ2-4; a possible D gene is TRBD2 (5 bases). TRBV23-1 is given ORF status, its function remaining uncertain. The CDR3 has 19 amino acids. V lost 6 bases to trimming and J lost 1 base, with 25 bases between them.